This T cell receptor (beta chain) originates from a study of T cell responses to AZD1222 COVID-19 vaccine. TCRdb keeps only in-frame clones here, not all; method: immunoSEQ multiplex PCR. The profile covers roughly 80,000 clones, with 88% appearing a single time and approximately 4.8% taken by the ten largest. Germline loops: CDR1 SGHKS, CDR2 YYEKEE (reference sequence). The CDR3 runs to 16 residues. V was pared by 3 bases and J by 5 bases, with 7 bases of the junction left unmatched. The sample in question was peripheral blood, obtained on day 0 of MenACWY control vaccination. The receptor comes from an adult in good health. V gene TRBV5-5 combines with J gene TRBJ2-2, with TRBD1 matching over 10 bases. This CDR3 is CASSSLGTGVTGELFF. CDR3 nucleotides: TGTGCCAGCAGCTCTTTAGGGACAGGGGTTACCGGGGAGCTGTTTTTT.